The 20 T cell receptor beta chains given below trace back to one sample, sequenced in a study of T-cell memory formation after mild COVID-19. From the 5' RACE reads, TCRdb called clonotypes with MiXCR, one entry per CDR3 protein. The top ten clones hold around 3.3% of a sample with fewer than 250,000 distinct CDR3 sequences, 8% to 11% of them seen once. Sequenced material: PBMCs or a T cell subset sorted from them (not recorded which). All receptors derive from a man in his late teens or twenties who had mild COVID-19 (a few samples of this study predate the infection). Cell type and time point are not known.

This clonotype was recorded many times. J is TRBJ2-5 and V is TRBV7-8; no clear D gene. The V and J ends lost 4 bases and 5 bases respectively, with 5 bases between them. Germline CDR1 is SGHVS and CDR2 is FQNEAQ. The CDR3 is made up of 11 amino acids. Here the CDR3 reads CASSSYETQYF. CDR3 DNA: TGTGCCAGCAGCTCTTATGAGACCCAGTACTTC.

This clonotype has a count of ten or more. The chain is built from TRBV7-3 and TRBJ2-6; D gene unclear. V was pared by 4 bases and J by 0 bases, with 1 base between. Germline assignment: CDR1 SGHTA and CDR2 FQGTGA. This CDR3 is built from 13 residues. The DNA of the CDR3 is TGTGCCAGCAGCTACTCTGGGGCCAACGTCCTGACTTTC. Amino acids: CASSYSGANVLTF.

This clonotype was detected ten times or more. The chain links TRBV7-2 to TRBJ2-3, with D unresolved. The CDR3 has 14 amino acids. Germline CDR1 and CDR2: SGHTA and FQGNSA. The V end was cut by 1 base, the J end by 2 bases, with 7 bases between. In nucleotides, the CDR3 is TGTGCCAGCAGCTTAGGGCAGGTCACAGATACGCAGTATTTT. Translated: CASSLGQVTDTQYF.

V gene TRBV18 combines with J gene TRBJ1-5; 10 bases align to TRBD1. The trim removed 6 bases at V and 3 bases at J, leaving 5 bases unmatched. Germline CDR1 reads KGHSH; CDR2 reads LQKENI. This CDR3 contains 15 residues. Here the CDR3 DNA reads TGTGCCAGCTCCCGGGGGACAGGGGACAATCAGCCCCAGCATTTT. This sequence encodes CASSRGTGDNQPQHF.

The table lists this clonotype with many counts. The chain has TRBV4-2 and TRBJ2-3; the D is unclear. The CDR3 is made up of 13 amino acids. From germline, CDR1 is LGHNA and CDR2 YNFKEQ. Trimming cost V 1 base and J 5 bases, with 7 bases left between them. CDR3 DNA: TGTGCCAGCAGCCAAGGCGACGAAGATACGCAGTATTTT. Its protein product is CASSQGDEDTQYF.

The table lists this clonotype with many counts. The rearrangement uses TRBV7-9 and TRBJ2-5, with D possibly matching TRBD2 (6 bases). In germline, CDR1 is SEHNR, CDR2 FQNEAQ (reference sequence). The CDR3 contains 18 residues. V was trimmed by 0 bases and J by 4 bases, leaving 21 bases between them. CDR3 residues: CASSLARASSESGETQYF. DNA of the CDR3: TGTGCCAGCAGCTTAGCGCGAGCTTCTAGCGAAAGTGGAGAGACCCAGTACTTC.

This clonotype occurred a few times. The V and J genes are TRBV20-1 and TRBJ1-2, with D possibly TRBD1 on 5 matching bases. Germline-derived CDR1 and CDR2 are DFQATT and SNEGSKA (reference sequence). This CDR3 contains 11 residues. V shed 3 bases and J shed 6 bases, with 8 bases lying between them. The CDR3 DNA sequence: TGCAGTGCTAGTAAAGGGGATGGCTACACCTTC. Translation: CSASKGDGYTF.

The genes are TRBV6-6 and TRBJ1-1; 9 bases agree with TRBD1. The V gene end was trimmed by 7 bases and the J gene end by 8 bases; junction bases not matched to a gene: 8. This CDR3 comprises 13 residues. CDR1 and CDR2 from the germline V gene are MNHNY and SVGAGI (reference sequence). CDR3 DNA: TGTGCCAGCAATAAACAGGGGGCGATAGAAGCTTTCTTT. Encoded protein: CASNKQGAIEAFF.

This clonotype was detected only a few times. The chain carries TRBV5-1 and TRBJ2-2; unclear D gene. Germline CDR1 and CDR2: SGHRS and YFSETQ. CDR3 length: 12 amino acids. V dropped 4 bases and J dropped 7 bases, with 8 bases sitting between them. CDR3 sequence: CASSLFSGELFF. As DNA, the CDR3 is TGCGCCAGCAGCCTCTTTAGCGGGGAGCTGTTTTTT. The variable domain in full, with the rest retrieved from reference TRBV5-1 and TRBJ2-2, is KAGVTQTPRYLIKTRGQQVTLSCSPISGHRSVSWYQQTPGQGLQFLFEYFSETQRNKGNFPGRFSGRQFSNSRSEMNVSTLELGDSALYLCASSLFSGELFFGEGSRLTVL.

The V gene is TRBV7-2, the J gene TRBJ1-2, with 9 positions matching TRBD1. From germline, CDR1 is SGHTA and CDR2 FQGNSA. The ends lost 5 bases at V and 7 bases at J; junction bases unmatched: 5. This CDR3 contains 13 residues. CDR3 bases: TGTGCCAGCAGCACCCGGGACAGGGTTGGCTACACCTTC. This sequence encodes CASSTRDRVGYTF.

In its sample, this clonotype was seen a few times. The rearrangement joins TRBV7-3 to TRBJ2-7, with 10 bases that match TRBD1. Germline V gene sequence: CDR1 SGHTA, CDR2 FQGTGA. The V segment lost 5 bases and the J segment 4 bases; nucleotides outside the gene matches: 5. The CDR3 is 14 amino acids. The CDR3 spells CASSVGTGDYEQYF. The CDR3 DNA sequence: TGTGCCAGCAGCGTCGGGACAGGGGATTACGAGCAGTACTTC.

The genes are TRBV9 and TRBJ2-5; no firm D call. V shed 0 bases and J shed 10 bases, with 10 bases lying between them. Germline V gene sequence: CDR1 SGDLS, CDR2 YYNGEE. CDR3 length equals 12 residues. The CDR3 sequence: CASSVEVGNQYF. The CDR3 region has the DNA TGTGCCAGCAGCGTAGAGGTGGGGAACCAGTACTTC. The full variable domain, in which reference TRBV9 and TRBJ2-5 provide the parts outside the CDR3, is DSGVTQTPKHLITATGQRVTLRCSPRSGDLSVYWYQQSLDQGLQFLIQYYNGEERAKGNILERFSAQQFPDLHSELNLSSLELGDSALYFCASSVEVGNQYFGPGTRLLVL.

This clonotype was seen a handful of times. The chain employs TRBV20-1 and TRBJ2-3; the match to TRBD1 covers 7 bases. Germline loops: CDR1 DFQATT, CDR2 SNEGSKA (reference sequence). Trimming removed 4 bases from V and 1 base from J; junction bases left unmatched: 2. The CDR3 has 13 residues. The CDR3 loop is CSATDRGTDTQYF. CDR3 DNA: TGCAGTGCTACCGACAGGGGCACAGATACGCAGTATTTT.

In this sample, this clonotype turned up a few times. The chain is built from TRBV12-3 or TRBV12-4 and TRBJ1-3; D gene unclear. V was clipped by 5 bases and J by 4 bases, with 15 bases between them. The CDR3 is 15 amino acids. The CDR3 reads CASSTLGLRGNTIYF. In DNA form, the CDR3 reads TGTGCCAGCAGTACCCTGGGCCTTAGAGGAAACACCATATATTTT.

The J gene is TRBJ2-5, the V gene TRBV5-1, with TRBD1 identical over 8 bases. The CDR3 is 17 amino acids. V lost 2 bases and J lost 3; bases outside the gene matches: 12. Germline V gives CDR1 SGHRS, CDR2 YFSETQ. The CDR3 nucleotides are TGCGCCAGCAGCTTTAGACAGGGGACACTTAAAGAAGAGACCCAGTACTTC. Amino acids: CASSFRQGTLKEETQYF.

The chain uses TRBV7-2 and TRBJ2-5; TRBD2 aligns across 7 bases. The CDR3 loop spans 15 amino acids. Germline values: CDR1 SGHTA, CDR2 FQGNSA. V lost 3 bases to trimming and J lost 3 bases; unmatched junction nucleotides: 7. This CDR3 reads CASSFNGGTEETQYF. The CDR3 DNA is TGTGCCAGCAGCTTTAACGGGGGGACTGAAGAGACCCAGTACTTC.

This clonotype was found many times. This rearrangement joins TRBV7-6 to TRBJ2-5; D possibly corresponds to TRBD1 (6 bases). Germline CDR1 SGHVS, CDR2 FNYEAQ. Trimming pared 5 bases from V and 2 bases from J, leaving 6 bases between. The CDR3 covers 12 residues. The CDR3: CASSGQQETQYF. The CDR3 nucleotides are TGTGCCAGCAGCGGACAGCAAGAGACCCAGTACTTC.

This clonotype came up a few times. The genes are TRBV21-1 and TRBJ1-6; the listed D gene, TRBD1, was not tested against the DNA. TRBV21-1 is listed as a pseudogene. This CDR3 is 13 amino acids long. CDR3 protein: CASRSRRNSPLHF. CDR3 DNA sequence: TGTGCCAGCAGGTCCCGTAGGAATTCACCCCTCCACTTT.

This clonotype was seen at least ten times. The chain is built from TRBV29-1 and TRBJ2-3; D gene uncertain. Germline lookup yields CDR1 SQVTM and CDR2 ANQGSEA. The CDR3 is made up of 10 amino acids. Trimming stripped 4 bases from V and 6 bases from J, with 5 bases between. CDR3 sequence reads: CSVGGDTQYF. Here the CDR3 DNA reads TGCAGCGTTGGTGGGGATACGCAGTATTTT.

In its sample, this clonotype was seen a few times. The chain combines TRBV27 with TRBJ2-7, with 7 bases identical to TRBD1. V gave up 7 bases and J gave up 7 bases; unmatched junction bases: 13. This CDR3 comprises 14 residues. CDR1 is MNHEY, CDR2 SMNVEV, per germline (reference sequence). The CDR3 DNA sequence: TGTGCCAGCACCACCGGGACAGCTGGATTGGAGCAGTACTTC. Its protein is CASTTGTAGLEQYF.